This T cell receptor beta chain stems from a study of metastatic and nonmetastatic thyroid tumors. Whole-study context: A comparison of repertoires was made across blood and tumor or nodule tissue from malignant and benign thyroid patients. Regarding the study as a whole: Versus benign nodules, malignant thyroid tumors reportedly had significantly higher TCR beta diversity, in blood and tumor.

Each patient came to thyroid surgery without any prior treatment (of any kind). In the study's own analysis: Construction of a distant-metastasis classifier for papillary thyroid cancer relied on CDR3 differences across clinicopathological groups. TCRdb reprocessed the PCR reads via MiXCR. Clone size and V and J calls follow TCRdb, not the original study. The table shows around 20,000 clones, with roughly 27% occurring only once. Remarks on this clone: Its cognate antigen is unknown.

CDR3 length equals 14 residues. Germline V gene lookup returns CDR1 MNHGY and CDR2 SVAAGI. Trimming shortened V by 5 bases and J by 8 bases, and 18 bases separated the two germline ends. The origin of this receptor is a male donor with papillary thyroid cancer or a benign thyroid nodule (not recorded which). Some clones in this sample may be carry-over from other donors' samples. The V call is TRBV6-9, the J call TRBJ1-2; a weak D match, TRBD1 (6 bases). The material sequenced was tumor tissue. The CDR3 DNA follows: TGTGCCAGCAGTCGGTCACCGGGACAAGTGGGCTACACCTTC. Protein product: CASSRSPGQVGYTF.